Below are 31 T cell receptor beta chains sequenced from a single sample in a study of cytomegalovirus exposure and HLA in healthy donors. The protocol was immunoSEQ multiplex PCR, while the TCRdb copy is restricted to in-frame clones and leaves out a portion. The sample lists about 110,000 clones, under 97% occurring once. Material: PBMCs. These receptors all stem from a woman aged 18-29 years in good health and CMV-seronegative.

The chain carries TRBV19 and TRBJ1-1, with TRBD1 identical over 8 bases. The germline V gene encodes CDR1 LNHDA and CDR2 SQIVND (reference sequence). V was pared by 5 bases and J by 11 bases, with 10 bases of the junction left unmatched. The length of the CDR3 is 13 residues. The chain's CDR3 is CASSPQGAGNAFF. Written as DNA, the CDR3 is TGTGCCAGTAGTCCGCAGGGGGCGGGTAACGCTTTCTTT.

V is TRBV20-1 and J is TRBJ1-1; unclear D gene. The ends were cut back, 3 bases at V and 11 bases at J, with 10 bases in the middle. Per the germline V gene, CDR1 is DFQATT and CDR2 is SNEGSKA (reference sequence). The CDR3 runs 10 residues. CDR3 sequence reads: CSASREAAFF. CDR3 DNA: TGCAGTGCTAGCCGGGAGGCCGCTTTCTTT.

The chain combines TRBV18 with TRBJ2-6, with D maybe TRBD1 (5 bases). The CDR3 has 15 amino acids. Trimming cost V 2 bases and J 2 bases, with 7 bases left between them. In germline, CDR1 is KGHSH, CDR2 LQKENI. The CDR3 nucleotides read TGTGCCAGCTCACCAGACAGTGCTGGGGCCAACGTCCTGACTTTC. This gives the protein CASSPDSAGANVLTF.

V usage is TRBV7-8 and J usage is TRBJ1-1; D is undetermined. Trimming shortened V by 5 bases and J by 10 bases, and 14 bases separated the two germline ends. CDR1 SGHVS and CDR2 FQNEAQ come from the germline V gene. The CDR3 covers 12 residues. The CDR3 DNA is TGTGCCAGCAGCCTGTCGGCCCGCGGAGCTTTCTTT. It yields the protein CASSLSARGAFF.

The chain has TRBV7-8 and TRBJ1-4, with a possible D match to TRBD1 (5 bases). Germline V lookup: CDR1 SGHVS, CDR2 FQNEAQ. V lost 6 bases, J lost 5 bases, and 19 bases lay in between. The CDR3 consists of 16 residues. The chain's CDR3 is CASRRNAGVGNEKLFF. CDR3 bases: TGTGCCAGCAGAAGGAACGCGGGGGTGGGAAATGAAAAACTGTTTTTT. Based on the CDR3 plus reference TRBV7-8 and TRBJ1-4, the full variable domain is GAGVSQSPRYKVAKRGQDVALRCDPISGHVSLFWYQQALGQGPEFLTYFQNEAQLDKSGLPSDRFFAERPEGSVSTLKIQRTQQEDSAVYLCASRRNAGVGNEKLFFGSGTQLSVL.

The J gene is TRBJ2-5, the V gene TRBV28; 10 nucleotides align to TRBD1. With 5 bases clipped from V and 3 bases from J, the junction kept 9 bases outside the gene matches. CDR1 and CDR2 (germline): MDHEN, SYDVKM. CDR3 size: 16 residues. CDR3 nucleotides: TGTGCCAGCAGTACCTTGGGACAGGGGTTAAAAGAGACCCAGTACTTC. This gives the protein CASSTLGQGLKETQYF.

CDR3 sequence (DNA): TGCAGCGTTGACCTCACAGGGGGCGTTAACTATGGCTACACCTTC. It encodes CSVDLTGGVNYGYTF. The chain couples TRBV29-1 to TRBJ1-2; 9 bases map to TRBD1. CDR1 and CDR2 (germline): SQVTM, ANQGSEA. CDR3 length equals 15 residues. V shed 3 bases and J 1 base; nucleotides not matched to a gene: 6.

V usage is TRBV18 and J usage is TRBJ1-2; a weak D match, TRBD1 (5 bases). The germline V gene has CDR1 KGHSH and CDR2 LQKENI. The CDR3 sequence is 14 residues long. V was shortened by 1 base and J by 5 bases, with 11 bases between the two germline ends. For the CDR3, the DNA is TGTGCCAGCTCACCACTTCCCGACAGTTATGGCTACACCTTC. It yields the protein CASSPLPDSYGYTF.

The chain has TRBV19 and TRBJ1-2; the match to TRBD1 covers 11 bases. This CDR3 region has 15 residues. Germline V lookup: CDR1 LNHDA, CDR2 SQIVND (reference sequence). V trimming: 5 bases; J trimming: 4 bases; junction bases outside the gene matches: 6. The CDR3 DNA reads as TGTGCCAGTAGTGCAGGACAGGGGGCATCCTATGGCTACACCTTC. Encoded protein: CASSAGQGASYGYTF. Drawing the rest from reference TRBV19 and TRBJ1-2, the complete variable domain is DGGITQSPKYLFRKEGQNVTLSCEQNLNHDAMYWYRQDPGQGLRLIYYSQIVNDFQKGDIAEGYSVSREKKESFPLTVTSAQKNPTAFYLCASSAGQGASYGYTFGSGTRLTVV.

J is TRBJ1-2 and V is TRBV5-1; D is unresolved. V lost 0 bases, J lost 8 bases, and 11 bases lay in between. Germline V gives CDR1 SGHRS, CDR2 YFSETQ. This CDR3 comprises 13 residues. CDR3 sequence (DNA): TGCGCCAGCAGCTTGGGGACGACGGGGGGCTACACCTTC. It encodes CASSLGTTGGYTF.

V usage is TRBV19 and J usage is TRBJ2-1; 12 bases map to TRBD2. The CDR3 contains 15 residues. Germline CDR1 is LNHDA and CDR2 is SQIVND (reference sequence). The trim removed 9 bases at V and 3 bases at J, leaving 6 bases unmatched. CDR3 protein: CASMVLAGGYNEQFF. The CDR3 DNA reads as TGTGCCAGCATGGTACTAGCGGGGGGCTACAATGAGCAGTTCTTC.

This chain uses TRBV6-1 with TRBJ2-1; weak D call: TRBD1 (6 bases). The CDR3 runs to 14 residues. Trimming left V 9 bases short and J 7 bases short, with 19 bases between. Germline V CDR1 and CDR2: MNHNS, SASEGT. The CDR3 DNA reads TGTGCCAGTCTTACAGGGCCGGGTTCGAATGAGCAGTTCTTC. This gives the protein CASLTGPGSNEQFF.

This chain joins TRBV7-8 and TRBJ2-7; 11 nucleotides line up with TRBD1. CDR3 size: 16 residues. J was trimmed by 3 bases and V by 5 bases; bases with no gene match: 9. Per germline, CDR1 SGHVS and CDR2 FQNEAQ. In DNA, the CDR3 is TGTGCCAGCAGCCCCAGGGGGACAGGGGGTGGCTACGAGCAGTACTTC. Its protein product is CASSPRGTGGGYEQYF.

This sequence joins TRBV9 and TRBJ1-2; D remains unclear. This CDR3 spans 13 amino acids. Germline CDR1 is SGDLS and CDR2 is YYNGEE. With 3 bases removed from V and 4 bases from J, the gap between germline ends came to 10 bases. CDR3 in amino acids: CASSGSSSYGYTF. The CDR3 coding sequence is TGTGCCAGCAGCGGATCGTCTAGCTATGGCTACACCTTC.

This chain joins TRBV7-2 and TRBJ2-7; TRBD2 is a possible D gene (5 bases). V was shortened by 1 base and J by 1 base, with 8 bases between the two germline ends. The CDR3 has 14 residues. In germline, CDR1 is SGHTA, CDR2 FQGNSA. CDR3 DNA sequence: TGTGCCAGCAGCTTAGTTACTAGGTCCTACGAGCAGTACTTC. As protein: CASSLVTRSYEQYF.

The CDR3: CVTEEGGSYNEQFF. The CDR3, as DNA: TGTGTCACTGAGGAGGGAGGCTCCTACAATGAGCAGTTCTTC. The chain joins TRBV2 to TRBJ2-1; D is possibly TRBD2 (6 bases). Germline values: CDR1 SNHLY, CDR2 FYNNEI. CDR3 length equals 14 residues.

CDR3 protein: CASSWQARGRGGRETQYF. CDR3 bases: TGTGCCAGCAGCTGGCAAGCACGTGGACGGGGGGGCCGTGAGACCCAGTACTTC. The V and J genes are TRBV13 and TRBJ2-5, with 8 bases identical to TRBD2. Germline values: CDR1 PRHDT, CDR2 FYEKMQ (reference sequence). CDR3 size: 18 residues. V lost 4 bases to trimming and J lost 5 bases; unmatched junction nucleotides: 18. The variable domain in full, with the rest retrieved from reference TRBV13 and TRBJ2-5, is AAGVIQSPRHLIKEKRETATLKCYPIPRHDTVYWYQQGPGQDPQFLISFYEKMQSDKGSIPDRFSAQQFSDYHSELNMSSLELGDSALYFCASSWQARGRGGRETQYFGPGTRLLVL.

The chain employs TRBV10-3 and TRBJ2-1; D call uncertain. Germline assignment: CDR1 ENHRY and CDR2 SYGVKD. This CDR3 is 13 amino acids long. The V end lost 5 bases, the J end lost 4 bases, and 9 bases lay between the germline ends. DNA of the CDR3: TGTGCCATCAGTCCCGACGGGTACAATGAGCAGTTCTTC. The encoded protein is CAISPDGYNEQFF.

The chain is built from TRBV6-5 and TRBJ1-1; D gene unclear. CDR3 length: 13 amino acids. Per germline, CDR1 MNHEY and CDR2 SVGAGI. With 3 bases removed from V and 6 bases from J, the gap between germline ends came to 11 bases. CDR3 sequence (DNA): TGTGCCAGCAGTTATGCGGGGTGGGCTGAAGCTTTCTTT. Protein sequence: CASSYAGWAEAFF.

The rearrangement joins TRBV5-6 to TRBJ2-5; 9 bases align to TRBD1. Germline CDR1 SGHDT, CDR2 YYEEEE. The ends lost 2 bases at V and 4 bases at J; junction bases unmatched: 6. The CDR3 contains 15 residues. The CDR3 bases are TGTGCCAGCAGCTTAGATACAGGGGGCGTAGAGACCCAGTACTTC. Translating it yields CASSLDTGGVETQYF.

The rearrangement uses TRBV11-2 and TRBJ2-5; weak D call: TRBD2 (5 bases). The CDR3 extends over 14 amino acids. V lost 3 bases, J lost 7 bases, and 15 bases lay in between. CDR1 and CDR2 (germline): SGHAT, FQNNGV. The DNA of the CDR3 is TGTGCCAGCAGCTTGGTCGGGATTACGGGGACCCAGTACTTC. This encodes CASSLVGITGTQYF.

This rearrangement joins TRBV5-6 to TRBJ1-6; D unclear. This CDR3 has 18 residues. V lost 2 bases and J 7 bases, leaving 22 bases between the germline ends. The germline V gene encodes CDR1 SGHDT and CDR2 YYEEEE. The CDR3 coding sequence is TGTGCCAGCAGCTTTAGGACTGACGCTCCATCCCCAAATTCACCCCTCCACTTT. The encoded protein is CASSFRTDAPSPNSPLHF.

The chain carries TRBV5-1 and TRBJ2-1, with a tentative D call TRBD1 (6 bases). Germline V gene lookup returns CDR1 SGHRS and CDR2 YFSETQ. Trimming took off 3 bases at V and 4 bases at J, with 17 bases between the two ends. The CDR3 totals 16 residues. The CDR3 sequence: CASSSTTGHTYNEQFF. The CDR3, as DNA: TGCGCCAGCAGCTCGACGACGGGACATACTTACAATGAGCAGTTCTTC.

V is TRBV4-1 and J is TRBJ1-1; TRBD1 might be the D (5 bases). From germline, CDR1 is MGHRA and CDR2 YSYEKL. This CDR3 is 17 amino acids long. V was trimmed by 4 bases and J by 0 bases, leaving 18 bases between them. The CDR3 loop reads CASSLIGAGNMNTEAFF. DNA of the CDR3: TGCGCCAGCAGCCTAATAGGGGCAGGGAACATGAACACTGAAGCTTTCTTT.

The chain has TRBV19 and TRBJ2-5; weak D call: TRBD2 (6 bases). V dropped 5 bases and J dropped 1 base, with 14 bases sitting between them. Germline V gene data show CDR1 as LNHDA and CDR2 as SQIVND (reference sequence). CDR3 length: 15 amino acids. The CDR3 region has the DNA TGTGCCAGTAGTCTCACTAGCCTAGTCCAAGAGACCCAGTACTTC. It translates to CASSLTSLVQETQYF.

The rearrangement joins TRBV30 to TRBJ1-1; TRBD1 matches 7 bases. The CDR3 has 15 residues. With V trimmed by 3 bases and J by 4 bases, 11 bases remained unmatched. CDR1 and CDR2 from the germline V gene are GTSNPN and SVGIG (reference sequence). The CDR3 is CAWREIGGPITEAFF. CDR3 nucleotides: TGTGCCTGGAGGGAGATAGGGGGCCCCATCACTGAAGCTTTCTTT.

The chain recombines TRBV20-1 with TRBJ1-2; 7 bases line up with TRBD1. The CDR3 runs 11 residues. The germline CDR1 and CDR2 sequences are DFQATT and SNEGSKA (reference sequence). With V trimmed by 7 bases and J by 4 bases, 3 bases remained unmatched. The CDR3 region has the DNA TGCAGTGAAGGGGGCCCCTATGGCTACACCTTC. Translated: CSEGGPYGYTF.

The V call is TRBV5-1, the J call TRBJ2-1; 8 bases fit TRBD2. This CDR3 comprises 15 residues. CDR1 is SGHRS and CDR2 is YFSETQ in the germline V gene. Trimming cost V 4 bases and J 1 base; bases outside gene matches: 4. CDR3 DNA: TGCGCCAGCAGCCTTACTAGCGGTTCCTACAATGAGCAGTTCTTC. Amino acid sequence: CASSLTSGSYNEQFF.

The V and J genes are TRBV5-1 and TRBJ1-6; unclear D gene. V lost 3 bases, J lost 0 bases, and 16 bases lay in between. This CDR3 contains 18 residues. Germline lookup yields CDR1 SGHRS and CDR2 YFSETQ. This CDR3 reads CASSSRDIRSSYNSPLHF. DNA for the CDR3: TGCGCCAGCAGCTCCCGGGATATAAGGAGCTCCTATAATTCACCCCTCCACTTT.

CDR3 coding DNA: TGTGCCAGCAGGCTCAGGGTAGATGACTATGGCTACACCTTC. It translates to CASRLRVDDYGYTF. This rearrangement joins TRBV21-1 to TRBJ1-2; no check of the table's D call, TRBD1, against the DNA was made. TRBV21-1 is assigned pseudogene status. The CDR3 totals 14 residues.

The CDR3 loop is CASSTGTSGGARETQYF. For the CDR3, the DNA is TGTGCCAGTTCCACCGGGACTAGCGGGGGGGCCAGGGAGACCCAGTACTTC. The chain employs TRBV2 and TRBJ2-5; 16 nucleotides agree with TRBD2. This CDR3 has 17 amino acids. With 9 bases clipped from V and 5 bases from J, the junction kept 12 bases outside the gene matches. Germline V gene data show CDR1 as SNHLY and CDR2 as FYNNEI.